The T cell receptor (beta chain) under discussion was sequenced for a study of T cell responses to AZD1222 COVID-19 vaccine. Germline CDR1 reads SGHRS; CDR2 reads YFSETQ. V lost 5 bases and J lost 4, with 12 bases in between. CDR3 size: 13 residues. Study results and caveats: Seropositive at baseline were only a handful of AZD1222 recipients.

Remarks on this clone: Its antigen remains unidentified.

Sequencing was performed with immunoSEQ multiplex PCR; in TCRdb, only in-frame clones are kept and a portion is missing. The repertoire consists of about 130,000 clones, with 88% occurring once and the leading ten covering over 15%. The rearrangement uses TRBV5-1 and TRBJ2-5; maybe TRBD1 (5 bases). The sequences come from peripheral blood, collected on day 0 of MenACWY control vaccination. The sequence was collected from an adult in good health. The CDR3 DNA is TGCGCCAGCAGAAGTGGGGCAAGAGAGACCCAGTACTTC. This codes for CASRSGARETQYF.